This paragraph covers one T cell receptor (beta chain) sequence. V dropped 1 base and J dropped 7 bases, with 8 bases sitting between them. The germline gives CDR1 LGHNA, CDR2 YSLEER. The CDR3 loop spans 13 amino acids. This table comes from immunoSEQ multiplex PCR, and its TCRdb copy is limited to in-frame clones, with some not included. The sample comprises around 180,000 clones, about 84% of which are singletons, and approximately 12% rests with the top ten. The participants were between about 18 and 90 years old and came from about two dozen US areas. Participant-given clinical history determined each cohort assignment. This entry comes from a study of blood T cell repertoires in COVID-19. On the study more broadly: Sources were T cells, B-cell-depleted T cells, or PBMCs; the material itself was cDNA or gDNA.

The V gene is TRBV4-3, the J gene TRBJ2-1, with no clear D. This TCR derives from a man in his fifties who had recovered from COVID-19. The sequenced sample was PBMCs or T cells enriched from blood (not recorded which). Written as DNA, the CDR3 is TGCGCCAGCAGCCAAGTACTCGGTAATGAGCAGTTCTTC. Its protein product is CASSQVLGNEQFF.